This T cell receptor (beta chain) originates from a study of blood T cell repertoires in COVID-19. This CDR3 has 16 amino acids. The V segment lost 7 bases and the J segment 0 bases; nucleotides outside the gene matches: 11. CDR1 is SNHLY, CDR2 FYNNEI, per germline. Sequenced by immunoSEQ multiplex PCR; TCRdb stores in-frame clones only, minus some. The data hold some 180,000 clones, with around 80% observed a single time. The sequence derives from a woman aged 80 or over with active or convalescent COVID-19. Specimen: peripheral blood. This chain connects TRBV2 to TRBJ1-1; 7 bases are a match to TRBD1. The CDR3 reads CASMERTGNMNTEAFF. The CDR3 nucleotides read TGTGCCAGCATGGAGAGGACAGGAAACATGAACACTGAAGCTTTCTTT.